Listed below are T cell receptor beta chains from one sample, sequenced in a study of response to subunit inactivated influenza vaccine. TCRdb analysed the RT-PCR reads with MiXCR anew, one entry per CDR3 protein. This sample has roughly 630,000 distinct CDR3 sequences, with about 15% found just once. Sequenced material: PBMCs from blood, taken 14 to 15 days before vaccination. The receptors derive from a man aged 45-60 years who received an inactivated influenza vaccine. Both conserved end residues are part of each CDR3. A D gene is named only where the DNA matches it firmly. Not every row has a clone size; where given, it reads once, few, many or a size class.

>.|TRBJ2-3|TRBV10-3|TRBD2
CAIRPSGGTDTQYF
TGTGCCATCAGACCAAGCGGGGGGACCGATACGCAGTATTTT
>.|TRBJ2-7|TRBV20-1|TRBD1
CSARVTGVEQYF
TGCAGTGCTAGAGTAACAGGGGTCGAGCAGTACTTC
>few|TRBJ2-7|TRBV6-6|.
CASSYDYQYEQYF
TGTGCCAGCAGTTACGACTATCAATACGAGCAGTACTTC
>.|TRBJ2-7|TRBV10-3|TRBD1
CAISDGTDYEQYF
TGTGCCATCAGTGATGGGACAGACTACGAGCAGTACTTC
>few|TRBJ2-1|TRBV27|.
CASSFLAQKTGVNEQFF
TGTGCCAGCAGTTTCCTAGCCCAAAAAACGGGCGTCAATGAGCAGTTCTTC
>.|TRBJ2-1|TRBV28|TRBD2
CASSLGMGGSRGFF
TGTGCCAGCAGTTTGGGTATGGGCGGGAGTCGAGGGTTCTTC
>few|TRBJ2-1|TRBV5-1|.
CASSLEAVSEQFF
TGCGCCAGCAGCTTGGAAGCGGTTAGTGAGCAGTTCTTC
>.|TRBJ2-2|TRBV5-1|TRBD1
CASSFRDSPGELFF
TGCGCCAGCAGCTTCCGGGACAGCCCCGGGGAGCTGTTTTTT
>few|TRBJ2-7|TRBV19|TRBD2
CASNTGLAGIKQYF
TGTGCCAGTAACACGGGACTAGCGGGAATAAAGCAGTACTTC
>many|TRBJ1-1|TRBV14|.
CASSLIGDTEAFF
TGTGCCAGCAGCCTCATCGGGGACACTGAAGCTTTCTTT
>few|TRBJ1-3|TRBV11-2|.
CASSVLRDNSGNTIYF
TGTGCCAGCAGCGTCCTCCGGGACAACTCTGGAAACACCATATATTTT
>.|TRBJ1-1|TRBV7-9|.
CASSRQPTEAFF
TGTGCCAGCAGCCGACAGCCCACTGAAGCTTTCTTT
>.|TRBJ2-5|TRBV7-8|.
CASSSDGHQTQYF
TGTGCCAGCAGCTCCGACGGCCATCAAACCCAGTACTTC
>many|TRBJ2-1|TRBV12-3/TRBV12-4|TRBD2
CASKLSGGIGNEQFF
TGTGCCAGCAAGTTGAGCGGGGGTATCGGGAATGAGCAGTTCTTC
>.|TRBJ2-1|TRBV7-6|TRBD2
CASSRMTSAQDNEQFF
TGTGCCAGCAGCCGTATGACTAGCGCACAGGACAATGAGCAGTTCTTC
>many|TRBJ2-2|TRBV4-2|TRBD2
CASSQGPAGVGAGELFF
TGTGCCAGCAGCCAAGGTCCCGCGGGGGTCGGAGCCGGGGAGCTGTTTTTT
>few|TRBJ2-7|TRBV5-1|TRBD1
CASSNRDRQVHEQYF
TGCGCCAGCAGCAACCGGGACAGGCAGGTCCACGAGCAGTACTTC
>.|TRBJ1-2|TRBV12-3/TRBV12-4|TRBD1
CASTETGPRGYTF
TGTGCCAGCACCGAGACAGGGCCGCGCGGCTACACCTTC
>many|TRBJ2-7|TRBV7-2|TRBD2
CASSYPSGRSTQQYF
TGTGCCAGCAGCTACCCTAGCGGGAGGAGTACGCAGCAGTACTTC
>.|TRBJ2-7|TRBV6-5|TRBD1
CASSYDGTDSYEQYF
TGTGCCAGCAGTTACGATGGGACAGACTCCTACGAGCAGTACTTC
>.|TRBJ1-1|TRBV3-1|.
CASSPSGRGRTEAFF
TGTGCCAGCAGCCCCTCCGGGCGGGGACGCACTGAAGCTTTCTTT
>.|TRBJ2-7|TRBV7-9|TRBD1
CASSFFFLDREGEQYF
TGTGCCAGCAGCTTTTTTTTTCTCGACAGGGAAGGCGAGCAGTACTTC
>.|TRBJ2-5|TRBV2|TRBD2
CAIKGLAGETQYF
TGTGCCATCAAAGGTTTAGCGGGAGAGACCCAGTACTTC
>.|TRBJ2-7|TRBV10-1|TRBD2
CASSEVSTSGGPYEQYF
TGCGCCAGCAGTGAGGTATCGACTAGCGGGGGACCCTACGAGCAGTACTTC
>.|TRBJ1-6|TRBV10-3|.
CAISGTGNSPLHF
TGTGCCATCAGTGGGACTGGGAATTCACCCCTCCACTTT
>.|TRBJ2-3|TRBV20-1|TRBD2
CSADGTSGSGTQYF
TGCAGTGCCGACGGGACTAGCGGGAGTGGTACGCAGTATTTT
>few|TRBJ2-1|TRBV12-3/TRBV12-4|TRBD2
CASSLARGGYEQFF
TGTGCCAGCAGTCTAGCCCGGGGGGGCTATGAGCAGTTCTTC
>few|TRBJ2-3|TRBV20-1|.
CSARSGAGPDTQYF
TGCAGTGCTAGATCCGGAGCGGGTCCAGATACGCAGTATTTT
>.|TRBJ2-1|TRBV11-2|.
CASSVRTLRSYNEQFF
TGTGCCAGCAGCGTACGGACGTTAAGATCCTACAATGAGCAGTTCTTC
>.|TRBJ2-3|TRBV11-3|.
CASAGRVGDTQYF
TGTGCCAGCGCGGGTAGGGTTGGAGATACGCAGTATTTT
>.|TRBJ2-3|TRBV6-1|.
CASSLDEDADTQYF
TGTGCCAGCAGCCTCGATGAAGACGCAGATACGCAGTATTTT
>.|TRBJ2-5|TRBV7-9|.
CASENAETQYF
TGTGCCAGCGAAAATGCGGAGACCCAGTACTTC
>.|TRBJ2-7|TRBV4-2|.
CASSQDPHSDEQYF
TGTGCCAGCAGCCAAGATCCCCATAGCGACGAGCAGTACTTC
>few|TRBJ1-4|TRBV20-1|.
CSASTGAPSATNEKLFF
TGCAGTGCTAGCACGGGGGCGCCTAGTGCAACTAATGAAAAACTGTTTTTT
>many|TRBJ2-2|TRBV29-1|TRBD1
CSADRGGTGELFF
TGCAGCGCTGACAGGGGCGGGACCGGGGAGCTGTTTTTT
>.|TRBJ2-3|TRBV29-1|TRBD2
CSVEGPAGAADTQYF
TGCAGCGTTGAGGGGCCAGCGGGAGCGGCAGATACGCAGTATTTT
>many|TRBJ2-1|TRBV7-2|.
CASSSAAWYRTNNEQFF
TGTGCCAGCAGCTCCGCCGCATGGTACAGGACCAACAATGAGCAGTTCTTC
>few|TRBJ2-3|TRBV28|.
CASSTPRDRKYF
TGTGCCAGCAGTACCCCCCGGGACCGCAAATATTTT
>few|TRBJ2-3|TRBV28|.
CASGEWDTQYF
TGTGCCAGCGGAGAATGGGATACGCAGTATTTT
>many|TRBJ2-2|TRBV6-2/TRBV6-3|TRBD1
CASSWTGPGTGELFF
TGTGCCAGCAGTTGGACAGGGCCGGGGACCGGGGAGCTGTTTTTT
>many|TRBJ2-7|TRBV12-3/TRBV12-4|.
CASRARVYEQYF
TGTGCCAGCCGAGCCAGGGTTTACGAGCAGTACTTC
>few|TRBJ1-1|TRBV5-1|.
CASSYDGQRSEAFF
TGCGCCAGCAGCTACGACGGCCAGCGCTCTGAAGCTTTCTTT
>many|TRBJ2-7|TRBV5-1|.
CASSLSGDYEQYF
TGTGCCAGCAGTTTATCGGGGGACTACGAGCAGTACTTC
>few|TRBJ1-2|TRBV29-1|.
CSVEDLGSNYGYTF
TGCAGCGTTGAAGATCTAGGTTCTAACTATGGCTACACCTTC
>.|TRBJ2-3|TRBV3-1|TRBD1
CASSQAQTGHNTDTQYF
TGTGCCAGCAGCCAAGCGCAGACAGGGCATAACACAGATACGCAGTATTTT
>.|TRBJ2-2|TRBV28|.
CASSLYWGGLNTGELFF
TGTGCCAGCAGTCTCTACTGGGGGGGGCTGAACACCGGGGAGCTGTTTTTT
>.|TRBJ2-1|TRBV28|.
CASIQNTNEQFF
TGTGCCAGCATCCAGAACACCAATGAGCAGTTCTTC
>.|TRBJ1-1|TRBV20-1|TRBD1
CSARDAGTGDTEAFF
TGCAGTGCTAGAGACGCCGGGACAGGGGACACTGAAGCTTTCTTT
>.|TRBJ1-2|TRBV7-9|.
CASSPYSTGPGGWGYTF
TGTGCCAGCAGCCCCTATTCTACGGGCCCTGGAGGATGGGGCTACACCTTC
>many|TRBJ2-5|TRBV7-2|.
CASSLGAQETQYF
TGTGCCAGCAGTTTAGGGGCACAAGAGACCCAGTACTTC
>few|TRBJ2-7|TRBV5-1|TRBD1
CASSQTGQGGYEQYF
TGCGCCAGCAGCCAAACGGGACAGGGTGGCTACGAGCAGTACTTC
>few|TRBJ2-2|TRBV11-3|.
CASSLGGGATGELFF
TGTGCCAGCAGCTTAGGTGGAGGGGCCACCGGGGAGCTGTTTTTT
>.|TRBJ1-5|TRBV6-2/TRBV6-3|TRBD1
CASTIQGGQPQHF
TGTGCCAGCACTATACAGGGGGGTCAGCCCCAGCATTTT
>few|TRBJ2-1|TRBV10-1|.
CASRDGTKQFF
TGCGCCAGCAGGGACGGGACAAAGCAGTTCTTC
>many|TRBJ2-4|TRBV29-1|.
CSVETPLRNIQYF
TGCAGCGTTGAGACCCCGTTGAGGAACATTCAGTACTTC